This T cell receptor (beta chain) originates from a study of blood T cells in healthy people across ages. Study-wide points: Age showed a roughly linear inverse relationship with TCR beta diversity per million T cells.

Primed by a sample-barcoded 5' primer and a J-beta primer mix, a second PCR proceeded for about 7 to 11 cycles. MiXCR was run by TCRdb on the 5' RACE reads, yielding one entry per CDR3 protein. The sample gives around 700,000 distinct CDR3 sequences, about 25% of which show up once; 9.4% is in the top ten. This clonotype was detected a few times. What it binds is unknown. Germline values: CDR1 SNHLY, CDR2 FYNNEI. This CDR3 has 12 residues. This sample was shared with a second study, whose subject was T cells of mothers and their children. From that report: Slightly higher but non-significant overlap marked related mother-child pairs versus unrelated pairs.

This chain connects TRBV2 to TRBJ2-1; D is uncertain. The J call may be wrong; the DNA end is better matched by TRBJ2-5. The sequenced sample consisted of blood. The TCR sequence derives from a boy younger than 18 in good health. CDR3 in amino acids: CASSVYGETQYF. CDR3 sequence (DNA): TGTGCCAGCAGTGTGTACGGGGAGACCCAGTACTTC.